A single sample gave rise to the 3 T cell receptor beta chains below, sequenced in a study of shared clonotypes between healthy human individuals. TCRdb's copy holds only in-frame clones and misses some; the assay was immunoSEQ multiplex PCR. The sample carries over a million clones, approximately 80% recorded once. Sequencing used memory CD4+ T cells from PBMCs. The subset here: CD45RA-negative fraction. These receptors originate from a man in his late teens or twenties in good health. Some clones in this sample may be carry-over from other donors' samples.

This rearrangement joins TRBV12-5 to TRBJ1-1; D is uncertain. CDR3 length: 13 amino acids. From germline, CDR1 is LGHNT and CDR2 FRNRAP. V gave up 1 base and J gave up 1 base, with 4 bases separating them. The CDR3 DNA sequence: TGTGCTAGTGGTTTGGAGGGGAACACTGAAGCTTTCTTT. It translates to CASGLEGNTEAFF.

V gene TRBV19 combines with J gene TRBJ1-5, with TRBD1 identical over 8 bases. The J segment lost 0 bases and the V segment lost 3 bases, leaving 7 bases of the junction unmatched. The CDR3 spans 17 residues. Germline V gene lookup returns CDR1 LNHDA and CDR2 SQIVND (reference sequence). CDR3 DNA sequence: TGTGCCAGTAGTATTCGACGGACAGGGTTTAGCAATCAGCCCCAGCATTTT. Protein: CASSIRRTGFSNQPQHF.

The rearrangement joins TRBV7-9 to TRBJ2-1, with 9 bases identical to TRBD2. CDR1 is SEHNR and CDR2 is FQNEAQ in the germline V gene (reference sequence). V trimming: 1 base; J trimming: 11 bases; junction bases outside the gene matches: 6. CDR3 length: 14 residues. CDR3 residues: CASSLEPTSGKQFF. For the CDR3, the DNA is TGTGCCAGCAGCTTAGAGCCGACTAGCGGAAAGCAGTTCTTC.